The entry that follows covers one T cell receptor (beta chain) sequence. The data stem from a study of shared clonotypes between healthy human individuals. V gave up 3 bases and J gave up 0 bases, with 8 bases separating them. This CDR3 comprises 14 residues. CDR1 and CDR2 (germline): SGHAT, FQNNGV. Assay: immunoSEQ multiplex PCR; the TCRdb copy retains only in-frame clones and omits some. This table holds under 2.5 million clones, about nine tenths found once. Sequences were obtained from naive CD4+ T cells from PBMCs. The subset denotes: CD45RA+ positively selected. This chain joins TRBV11-2 and TRBJ1-2; D remains unclear. The sequence was collected from a man aged 18 to 30 in good health. Some clones in this sample may be carry-over from other donors' samples. The CDR3 loop is CASSFGRANYGYTF. DNA for the CDR3: TGTGCCAGCAGCTTCGGACGCGCTAACTATGGCTACACCTTC.